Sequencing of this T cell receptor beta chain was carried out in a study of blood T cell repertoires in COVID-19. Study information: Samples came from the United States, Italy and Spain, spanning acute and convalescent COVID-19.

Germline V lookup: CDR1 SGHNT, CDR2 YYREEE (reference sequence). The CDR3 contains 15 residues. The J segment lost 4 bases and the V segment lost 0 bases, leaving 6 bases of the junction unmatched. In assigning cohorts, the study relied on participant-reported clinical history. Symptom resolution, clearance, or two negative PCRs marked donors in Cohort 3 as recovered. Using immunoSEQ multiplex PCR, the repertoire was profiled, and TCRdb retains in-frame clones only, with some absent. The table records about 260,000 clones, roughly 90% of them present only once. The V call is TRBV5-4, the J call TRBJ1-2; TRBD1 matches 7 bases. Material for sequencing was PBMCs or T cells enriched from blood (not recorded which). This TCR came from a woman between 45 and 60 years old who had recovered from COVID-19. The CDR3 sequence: CASSLGRGRGYGYTF. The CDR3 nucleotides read TGTGCCAGCAGCTTGGGAAGGGGGCGCGGCTATGGCTACACCTTC.